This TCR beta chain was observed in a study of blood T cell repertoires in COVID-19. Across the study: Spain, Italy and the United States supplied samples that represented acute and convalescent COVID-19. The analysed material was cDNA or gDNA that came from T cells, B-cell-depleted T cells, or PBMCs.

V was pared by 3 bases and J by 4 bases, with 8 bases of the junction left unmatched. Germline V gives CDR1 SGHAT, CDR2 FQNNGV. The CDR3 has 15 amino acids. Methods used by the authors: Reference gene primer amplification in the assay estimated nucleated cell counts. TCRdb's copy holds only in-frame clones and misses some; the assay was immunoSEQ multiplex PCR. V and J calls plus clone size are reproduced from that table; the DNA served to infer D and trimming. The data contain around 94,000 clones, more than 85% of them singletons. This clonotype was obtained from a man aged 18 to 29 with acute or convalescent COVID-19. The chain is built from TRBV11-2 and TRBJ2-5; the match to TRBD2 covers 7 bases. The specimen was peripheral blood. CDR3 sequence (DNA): TGTGCCAGCAGCTTGGACGGGACTAATGGAGAGACCCAGTACTTC. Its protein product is CASSLDGTNGETQYF.